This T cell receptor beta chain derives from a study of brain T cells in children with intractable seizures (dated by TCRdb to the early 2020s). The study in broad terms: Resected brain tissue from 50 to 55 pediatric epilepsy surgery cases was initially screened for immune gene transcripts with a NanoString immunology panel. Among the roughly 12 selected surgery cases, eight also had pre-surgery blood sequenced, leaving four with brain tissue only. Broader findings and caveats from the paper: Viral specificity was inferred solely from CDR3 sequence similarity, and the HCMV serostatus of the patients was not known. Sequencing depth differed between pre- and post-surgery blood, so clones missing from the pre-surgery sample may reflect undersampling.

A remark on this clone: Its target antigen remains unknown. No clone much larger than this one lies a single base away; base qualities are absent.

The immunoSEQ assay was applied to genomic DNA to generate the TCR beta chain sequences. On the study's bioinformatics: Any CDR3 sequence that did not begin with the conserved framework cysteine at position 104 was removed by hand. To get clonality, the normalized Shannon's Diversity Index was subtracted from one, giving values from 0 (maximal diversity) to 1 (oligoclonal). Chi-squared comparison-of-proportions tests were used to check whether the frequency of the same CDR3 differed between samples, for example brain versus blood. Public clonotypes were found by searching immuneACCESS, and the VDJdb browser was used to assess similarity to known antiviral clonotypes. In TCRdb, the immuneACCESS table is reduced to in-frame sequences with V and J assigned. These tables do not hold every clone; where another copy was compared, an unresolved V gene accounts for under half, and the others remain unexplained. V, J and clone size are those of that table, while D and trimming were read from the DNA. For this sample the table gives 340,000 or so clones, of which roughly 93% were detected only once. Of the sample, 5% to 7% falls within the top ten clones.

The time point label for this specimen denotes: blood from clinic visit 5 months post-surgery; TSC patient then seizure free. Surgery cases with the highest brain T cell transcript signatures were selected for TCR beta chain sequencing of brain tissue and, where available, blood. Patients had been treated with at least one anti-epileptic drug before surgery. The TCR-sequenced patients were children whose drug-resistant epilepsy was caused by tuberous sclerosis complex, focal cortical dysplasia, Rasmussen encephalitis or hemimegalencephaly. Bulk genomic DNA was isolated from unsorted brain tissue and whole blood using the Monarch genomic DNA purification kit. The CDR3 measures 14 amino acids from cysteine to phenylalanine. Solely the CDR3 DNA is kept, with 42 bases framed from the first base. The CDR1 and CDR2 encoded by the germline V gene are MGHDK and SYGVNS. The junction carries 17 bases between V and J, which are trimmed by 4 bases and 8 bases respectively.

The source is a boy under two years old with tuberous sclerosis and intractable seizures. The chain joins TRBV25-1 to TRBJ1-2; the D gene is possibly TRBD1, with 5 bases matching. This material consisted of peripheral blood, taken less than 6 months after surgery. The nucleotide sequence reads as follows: TGTGCCAGCAGTGTGGCCGGGGGGTCGAAGGGCTACACCTTC. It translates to CASSVAGGSKGYTF.